This is a list of T cell receptor beta chains from one sample in a study of cytomegalovirus exposure and HLA in healthy donors. The table came from immunoSEQ multiplex PCR; TCRdb's copy has only in-frame clones and leaves some out. The data contain around 200,000 clones, approximately 83% of them singletons. The sequencing sample was made of PBMCs. Source of these receptors: a woman aged 50 to 60 in good health and CMV-seropositive. CDR3s include the opening cysteine and the closing phenylalanine or tryptophan. Fields, in order: V gene, D gene, clone size, J gene, CDR3 DNA, CDR3 protein. A D gene is named only where the DNA matches it firmly. Clone size is shown for a subset of rows, as once, few, many or a class of expanded clone.

v_gene: TRBV5-4; d_gene: NA; abundance: NA; j_gene: TRBJ2-2; CDR3nt: TGTGCCAGCAGCTTGGGGAGGACCGGGGAGCTGTTTTTT; CDR3aa: CASSLGRTGELFF
v_gene: TRBV18; d_gene: NA; abundance: NA; j_gene: TRBJ2-2; CDR3nt: TGTGCCAGCTACACACCCGGGGAGCTGTTTTTT; CDR3aa: CASYTPGELFF
v_gene: TRBV7-2; d_gene: NA; abundance: NA; j_gene: TRBJ2-4; CDR3nt: TGTGCCAGCAGCCCAAGGTGGCAGGGGAAAAACATTCAGTACTTC; CDR3aa: CASSPRWQGKNIQYF
v_gene: TRBV4-1; d_gene: TRBD1; abundance: NA; j_gene: TRBJ2-6; CDR3nt: TGCGCCAGCAGCCAAGAGGCGACAGGGGCTTCTGGGGCCAACGTCCTGACTTTC; CDR3aa: CASSQEATGASGANVLTF
v_gene: TRBV6-5; d_gene: NA; abundance: NA; j_gene: TRBJ1-2; CDR3nt: TGTGCCAGCAGTTACGATGTACAAAAGGGCTACACCTTC; CDR3aa: CASSYDVQKGYTF
v_gene: TRBV5-6; d_gene: TRBD2; abundance: NA; j_gene: TRBJ2-3; CDR3nt: TGTGCCAGCAGCTTGCGGACTAGCGGGGGGACTACGCAGTATTTT; CDR3aa: CASSLRTSGGTTQYF
v_gene: TRBV10-2; d_gene: TRBD2; abundance: NA; j_gene: TRBJ2-6; CDR3nt: TGCGCCAGTTCCGGGGCGGGGGGGCCTGGGGCCAACGTCCTGACTTTC; CDR3aa: CASSGAGGPGANVLTF
v_gene: TRBV4-3; d_gene: TRBD2; abundance: NA; j_gene: TRBJ2-3; CDR3nt: TGCGCCAGCAGCCAAGTTCCTAGCGGGGGATTTACTAGCACAGATACGCAGTATTTT; CDR3aa: CASSQVPSGGFTSTDTQYF
v_gene: TRBV4-2; d_gene: NA; abundance: NA; j_gene: TRBJ1-1; CDR3nt: TGTGCCAGCGAAGCTCACCCGACAGGGAACACTGAAGCTTTCTTT; CDR3aa: CASEAHPTGNTEAFF
v_gene: TRBV18; d_gene: TRBD1; abundance: NA; j_gene: TRBJ1-1; CDR3nt: TGTGCCAGCTCACCAAGTTCCAGGGGGACTGAAGCTTTCTTT; CDR3aa: CASSPSSRGTEAFF
v_gene: TRBV14; d_gene: NA; abundance: NA; j_gene: TRBJ1-6; CDR3nt: TGTGCCAGCAGCCAAGTTTTGCCTCCTAGCGGACCCCTCCACTTT; CDR3aa: CASSQVLPPSGPLHF
v_gene: TRBV4-1; d_gene: TRBD2; abundance: NA; j_gene: TRBJ2-1; CDR3nt: TGCGCCAGCAGCCTCTGGGCTAGCGGGGGGTACAATGAGCAGTTCTTC; CDR3aa: CASSLWASGGYNEQFF
v_gene: TRBV5-1; d_gene: NA; abundance: NA; j_gene: TRBJ2-3; CDR3nt: TGCGCCAGCAGCTTGGATTCGCGGACAGATACGCAGTATTTT; CDR3aa: CASSLDSRTDTQYF
v_gene: TRBV19; d_gene: TRBD2; abundance: NA; j_gene: TRBJ2-1; CDR3nt: TGTGCCAGTAGTATAGGCGGGGGGGCCTACAATGAGCAGTTCTTC; CDR3aa: CASSIGGGAYNEQFF
v_gene: TRBV6-6; d_gene: TRBD1; abundance: NA; j_gene: TRBJ1-4; CDR3nt: TGTGCCAGCACAACAGGGGCGAGGGATGAAAAACTGTTTTTT; CDR3aa: CASTTGARDEKLFF
v_gene: TRBV4-1; d_gene: TRBD1; abundance: few; j_gene: TRBJ1-5; CDR3nt: TGCGCCAGCAGCGGTTCGGGACAGGGACGTCAGCCCCAGCATTTT; CDR3aa: CASSGSGQGRQPQHF
v_gene: TRBV27; d_gene: TRBD1; abundance: once; j_gene: TRBJ2-7; CDR3nt: TGTGCCAGACCCCGACAGGGTTCATACGAGCAGTACTTC; CDR3aa: CARPRQGSYEQYF
v_gene: TRBV14; d_gene: NA; abundance: NA; j_gene: TRBJ2-1; CDR3nt: TGTGCCAGCAGCCAAGATTTGCGCCCTCTCTCCTACAATGAGCAGTTCTTC; CDR3aa: CASSQDLRPLSYNEQFF
v_gene: TRBV5-1; d_gene: NA; abundance: few; j_gene: TRBJ1-5; CDR3nt: TGCGCCAGCAGCTTGGAGGGGTTTCAGCCCCAGCATTTT; CDR3aa: CASSLEGFQPQHF
v_gene: TRBV7-8; d_gene: NA; abundance: NA; j_gene: TRBJ1-4; CDR3nt: TGTGCCAGCAGCTTCGGTACAAGGGGAGGTGAAAAACTGTTTTTT; CDR3aa: CASSFGTRGGEKLFF
v_gene: TRBV27; d_gene: NA; abundance: NA; j_gene: TRBJ1-4; CDR3nt: TGTGCCAGCAGGCGAGGGAGCGGTGAAAAACTGTTTTTT; CDR3aa: CASRRGSGEKLFF
v_gene: TRBV11-3; d_gene: NA; abundance: once; j_gene: TRBJ1-4; CDR3nt: TGTGCCAGCAGCCCAGGTCCTAATGAAAAACTGTTTTTT; CDR3aa: CASSPGPNEKLFF
v_gene: TRBV5-6; d_gene: TRBD2; abundance: NA; j_gene: TRBJ2-3; CDR3nt: TGTGCCAGCAGCTTGGAGGGGACTAGCGGGGTCACAGATACGCAGTATTTT; CDR3aa: CASSLEGTSGVTDTQYF
v_gene: TRBV6-6; d_gene: NA; abundance: NA; j_gene: TRBJ1-6; CDR3nt: TGTGCCAGCAGTTACCCGATGGGGGGGGTGGATTCACCCCTCCACTTT; CDR3aa: CASSYPMGGVDSPLHF
v_gene: TRBV6-1; d_gene: NA; abundance: NA; j_gene: TRBJ1-2; CDR3nt: TGTGCCAGCACCTCGACAGTTAACTATGGCTACACCTTC; CDR3aa: CASTSTVNYGYTF
v_gene: TRBV18; d_gene: NA; abundance: NA; j_gene: TRBJ2-4; CDR3nt: TGTGCCAGCTCACCGGGCGGGTGGAGGTTCGGGACCAAAAACATTCAGTACTTC; CDR3aa: CASSPGGWRFGTKNIQYF
v_gene: TRBV5-1; d_gene: TRBD1; abundance: NA; j_gene: TRBJ2-2; CDR3nt: TGCGCCAGCACAGGACAGGGAGCTAACACCGGGGAGCTGTTTTTT; CDR3aa: CASTGQGANTGELFF
v_gene: TRBV10-1; d_gene: TRBD1; abundance: NA; j_gene: TRBJ2-5; CDR3nt: TGCGCCAGCAGGAGGACAGGGGTGAGCCAAGAGACCCAGTACTTC; CDR3aa: CASRRTGVSQETQYF
v_gene: TRBV5-1; d_gene: NA; abundance: NA; j_gene: TRBJ2-1; CDR3nt: TGCGCCAGCAGCTCGACCTTCCGGGGCAGGGGTCACAATGAGCAGTTCTTC; CDR3aa: CASSSTFRGRGHNEQFF
v_gene: TRBV6-5; d_gene: TRBD1; abundance: NA; j_gene: TRBJ1-2; CDR3nt: TGTGCCAGCAGATACAGGGGTGGCTATGGCTACACCTTC; CDR3aa: CASRYRGGYGYTF
v_gene: TRBV4-3; d_gene: NA; abundance: NA; j_gene: TRBJ2-7; CDR3nt: TGCGCCAGCAGCCACACTACTAGTTCCTACGAGCAGTACTTC; CDR3aa: CASSHTTSSYEQYF
v_gene: TRBV5-1; d_gene: NA; abundance: NA; j_gene: TRBJ2-7; CDR3nt: TGCGCCAGCAGGGGGGGAGGTCGCGACGAGCAGTACTTC; CDR3aa: CASRGGGRDEQYF
v_gene: TRBV30; d_gene: NA; abundance: few; j_gene: TRBJ1-4; CDR3nt: TGTGCCTGGAGCCACGGGTTGGGTGAAAAACTGTTTTTT; CDR3aa: CAWSHGLGEKLFF
v_gene: TRBV7-3; d_gene: NA; abundance: NA; j_gene: TRBJ2-3; CDR3nt: TGTGCCAGCAGCTTAATGGCCCCCTCTAGCACAGATACGCAGTATTTT; CDR3aa: CASSLMAPSSTDTQYF
v_gene: TRBV5-1; d_gene: TRBD2; abundance: NA; j_gene: TRBJ2-1; CDR3nt: TGCGCCAGCGCAGCGGGGGGCCTTATCTACAATGAGCAGTTCTTC; CDR3aa: CASAAGGLIYNEQFF
v_gene: TRBV19; d_gene: NA; abundance: NA; j_gene: TRBJ2-5; CDR3nt: TGTGCCAGTAGTACCAGGGAGACCCAGTACTTC; CDR3aa: CASSTRETQYF
v_gene: TRBV5-5; d_gene: TRBD1; abundance: NA; j_gene: TRBJ2-5; CDR3nt: TGTGCCAGCAGCCATAATAGCTTAAGGACAGGGGGCTGGGAGACCCAGTACTTC; CDR3aa: CASSHNSLRTGGWETQYF
v_gene: TRBV28; d_gene: NA; abundance: NA; j_gene: TRBJ2-7; CDR3nt: TGTGCCAGCAGTTTAGGGGGACTCCTCTACGAGCAGTACTTC; CDR3aa: CASSLGGLLYEQYF
v_gene: TRBV4-2; d_gene: NA; abundance: once; j_gene: TRBJ2-6; CDR3nt: TGTGCCAGCAGCTTGGTTTGGGGGCTTACGATCTCTGGGGCCAACGTCCTGACTTTC; CDR3aa: CASSLVWGLTISGANVLTF
v_gene: TRBV2; d_gene: TRBD1; abundance: NA; j_gene: TRBJ1-1; CDR3nt: TGTGCCAGCAGGATACAGGGGACTGAAGCTTTCTTT; CDR3aa: CASRIQGTEAFF
v_gene: TRBV5-4; d_gene: NA; abundance: NA; j_gene: TRBJ2-7; CDR3nt: TGTGCCAGCAGCTTGCGACAGGTTAGAGGCCCCTACGAGCAGTACTTC; CDR3aa: CASSLRQVRGPYEQYF
v_gene: TRBV5-1; d_gene: TRBD1; abundance: once; j_gene: TRBJ2-2; CDR3nt: TGCGCCAGCAGCTACACAGGGGCAGGGCCCACCGGGGAGCTGTTTTTT; CDR3aa: CASSYTGAGPTGELFF
v_gene: TRBV5-1; d_gene: TRBD1; abundance: once; j_gene: TRBJ1-1; CDR3nt: TGCGCCAGCAGACAGGGACAGGACACTGAAGCTTTCTTT; CDR3aa: CASRQGQDTEAFF
v_gene: TRBV19; d_gene: NA; abundance: NA; j_gene: TRBJ1-1; CDR3nt: TGTGCCAGTAGTACTCGGTTGGCTGAAGCTTTCTTT; CDR3aa: CASSTRLAEAFF
v_gene: TRBV10-3; d_gene: TRBD1; abundance: NA; j_gene: TRBJ1-2; CDR3nt: TGTGCCATCAGGGCGGACAGGGCGAGCGACTATGGCTACACCTTC; CDR3aa: CAIRADRASDYGYTF
v_gene: TRBV6-6; d_gene: TRBD2; abundance: NA; j_gene: TRBJ2-5; CDR3nt: TGTGCCAGCAGGACTAGCGGGGGGTATAAAGAGACCCAGTACTTC; CDR3aa: CASRTSGGYKETQYF
v_gene: TRBV9; d_gene: NA; abundance: NA; j_gene: TRBJ1-2; CDR3nt: TGTGCCAGCAGCGTAGCCGGGGTTGGGGATGGCTACACCTTC; CDR3aa: CASSVAGVGDGYTF
v_gene: TRBV10-1; d_gene: TRBD1; abundance: NA; j_gene: TRBJ2-2; CDR3nt: TGCGCCAGCAGGCCCGACAGGGATGGTACCGGGGAGCTGTTTTTT; CDR3aa: CASRPDRDGTGELFF
v_gene: TRBV2; d_gene: NA; abundance: NA; j_gene: TRBJ1-5; CDR3nt: TGTGCCAGCAGTCAGGGGAGGGATCTCTATAGCAATCAGCCCCAGCATTTT; CDR3aa: CASSQGRDLYSNQPQHF
v_gene: TRBV11-1; d_gene: NA; abundance: NA; j_gene: TRBJ1-1; CDR3nt: TGTGCCAGCAGCCACGGGGGTAACACTGAAGCTTTCTTT; CDR3aa: CASSHGGNTEAFF
v_gene: TRBV5-6; d_gene: NA; abundance: NA; j_gene: TRBJ2-7; CDR3nt: TGTGCCAGCAGCTTGGCCGGGGTCTCCTACGAGCAGTACTTC; CDR3aa: CASSLAGVSYEQYF
v_gene: TRBV2; d_gene: NA; abundance: NA; j_gene: TRBJ2-5; CDR3nt: TGTGCCAGCAGTACCCAGGCGCAAGAGACCCAGTACTTC; CDR3aa: CASSTQAQETQYF
v_gene: TRBV6-1; d_gene: NA; abundance: few; j_gene: TRBJ1-6; CDR3nt: TGTGCCAGCAGTCTTCGTTCACCCCTCCACTTT; CDR3aa: CASSLRSPLHF
v_gene: TRBV6-5; d_gene: NA; abundance: NA; j_gene: TRBJ2-5; CDR3nt: TGTGCCAGCAGTTACGAGAGAGGGATCCAAGAGACCCAGTACTTC; CDR3aa: CASSYERGIQETQYF
v_gene: TRBV6-5; d_gene: TRBD1; abundance: NA; j_gene: TRBJ1-3; CDR3nt: TGTGCCAGCAGGCGGGACAGCCTCTCTGGAAACACCATATATTTT; CDR3aa: CASRRDSLSGNTIYF